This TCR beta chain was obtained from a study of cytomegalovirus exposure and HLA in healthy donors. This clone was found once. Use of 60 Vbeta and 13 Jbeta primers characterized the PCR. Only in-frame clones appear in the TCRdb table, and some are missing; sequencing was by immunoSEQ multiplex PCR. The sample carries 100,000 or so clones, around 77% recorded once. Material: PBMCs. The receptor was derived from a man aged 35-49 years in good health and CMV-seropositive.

CDR3 in DNA: TGTGCCAGCAGCTTACCGCCAGGGGGGATAGAGCAGTACTTC. Amino acid sequence: CASSLPPGGIEQYF. The chain uses TRBV7-8 and TRBJ2-7; D possibly corresponds to TRBD1 (7 bases). CDR1 SGHVS and CDR2 FQNEAQ come from the germline V gene. Trimming removed 2 bases at V and 7 bases at J, with 15 bases between. The CDR3 runs to 14 residues.